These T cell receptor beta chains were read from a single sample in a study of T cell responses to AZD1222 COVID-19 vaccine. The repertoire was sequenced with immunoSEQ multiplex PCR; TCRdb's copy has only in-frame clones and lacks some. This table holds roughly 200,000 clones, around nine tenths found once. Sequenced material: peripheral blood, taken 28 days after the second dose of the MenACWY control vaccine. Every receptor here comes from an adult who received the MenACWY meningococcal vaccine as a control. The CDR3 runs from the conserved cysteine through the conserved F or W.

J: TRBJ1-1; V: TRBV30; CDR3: CAWSYGFTEAFF
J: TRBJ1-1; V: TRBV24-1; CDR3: CATQQGGPNTEAFF
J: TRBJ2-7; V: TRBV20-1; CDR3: CSARSRKEQYF
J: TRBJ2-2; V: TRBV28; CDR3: CASSPLGQGPNTGELFF
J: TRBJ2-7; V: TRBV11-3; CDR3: CASTPLGILEQYF
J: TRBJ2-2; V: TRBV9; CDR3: CASSVVQGYTGELFF
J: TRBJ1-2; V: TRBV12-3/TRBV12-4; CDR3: CASSPTDNYGYTF
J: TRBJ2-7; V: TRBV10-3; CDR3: CATNWGAYEQYF
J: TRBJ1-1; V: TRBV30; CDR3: CAWSVGTGYVAFF
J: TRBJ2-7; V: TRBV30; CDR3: CAWSPPAGQGVGEQYF
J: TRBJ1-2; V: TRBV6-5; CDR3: CASSYLTGARNGYTF
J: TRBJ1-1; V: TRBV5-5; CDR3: CASSFQGVHRMNTEAFF
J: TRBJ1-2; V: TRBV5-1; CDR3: CASSPETGGIDGYTF
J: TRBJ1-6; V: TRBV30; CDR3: CAWSVQLLSPLHF
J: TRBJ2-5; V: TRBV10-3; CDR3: CAISELESTQYF
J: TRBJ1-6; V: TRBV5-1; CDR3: CASSFDSPNNSLLHF
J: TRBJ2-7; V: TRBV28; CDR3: CASIPTAGLRNEQYF
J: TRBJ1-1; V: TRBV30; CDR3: CAWSAGTGLLTEAFF
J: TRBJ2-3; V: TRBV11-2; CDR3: CASSRMVQADTQYF
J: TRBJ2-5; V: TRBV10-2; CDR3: CASSDALARGETQYF
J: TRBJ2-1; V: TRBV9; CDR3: CASSVRPERGEQFF
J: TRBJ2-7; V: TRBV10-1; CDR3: CARLGTSGLNEQYF